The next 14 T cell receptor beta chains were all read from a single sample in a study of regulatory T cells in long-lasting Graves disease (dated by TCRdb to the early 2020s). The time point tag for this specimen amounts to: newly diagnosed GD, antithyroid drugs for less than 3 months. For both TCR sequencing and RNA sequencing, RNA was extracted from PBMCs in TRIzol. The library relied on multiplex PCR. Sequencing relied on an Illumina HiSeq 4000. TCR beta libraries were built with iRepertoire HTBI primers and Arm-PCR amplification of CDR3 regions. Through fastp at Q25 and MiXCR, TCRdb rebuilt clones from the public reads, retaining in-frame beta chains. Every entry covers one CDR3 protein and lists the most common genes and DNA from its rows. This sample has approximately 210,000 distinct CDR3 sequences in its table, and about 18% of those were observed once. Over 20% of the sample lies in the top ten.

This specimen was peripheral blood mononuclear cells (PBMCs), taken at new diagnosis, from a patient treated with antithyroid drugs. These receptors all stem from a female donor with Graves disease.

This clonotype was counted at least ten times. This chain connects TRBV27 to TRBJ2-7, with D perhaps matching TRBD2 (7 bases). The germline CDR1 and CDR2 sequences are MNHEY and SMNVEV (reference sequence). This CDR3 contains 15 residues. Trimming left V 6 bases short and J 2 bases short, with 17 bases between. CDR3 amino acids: CASSRRGANTYEQYF. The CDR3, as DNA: TGTGCCAGCAGCCGCCGGGGGGCGAATACCTACGAGCAGTACTTC.

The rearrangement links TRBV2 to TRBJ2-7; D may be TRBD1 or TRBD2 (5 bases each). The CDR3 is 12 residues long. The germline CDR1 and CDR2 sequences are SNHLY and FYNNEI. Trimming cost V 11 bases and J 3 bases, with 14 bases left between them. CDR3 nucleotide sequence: TGTGCCTGCACCCGGGACCACTACGAGCAGTACTTC. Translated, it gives CACTRDHYEQYF.

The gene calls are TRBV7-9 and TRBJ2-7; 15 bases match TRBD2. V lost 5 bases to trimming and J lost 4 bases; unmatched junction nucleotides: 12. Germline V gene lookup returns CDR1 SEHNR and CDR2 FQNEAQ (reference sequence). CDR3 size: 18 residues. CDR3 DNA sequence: TGTGCCAGCAGCACCCCTCGGACTAGCGGGAGGGCCGGGTACGAGCAGTACTTC. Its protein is CASSTPRTSGRAGYEQYF.

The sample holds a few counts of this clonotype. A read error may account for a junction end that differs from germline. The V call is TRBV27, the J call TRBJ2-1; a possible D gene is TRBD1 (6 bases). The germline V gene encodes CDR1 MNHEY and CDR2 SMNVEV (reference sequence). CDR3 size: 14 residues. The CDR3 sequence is CASSLDRIYNGQFF. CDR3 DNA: TGTGCCAGCAGCCTAGACAGGATATACAATGGGCAGTTCTTC.

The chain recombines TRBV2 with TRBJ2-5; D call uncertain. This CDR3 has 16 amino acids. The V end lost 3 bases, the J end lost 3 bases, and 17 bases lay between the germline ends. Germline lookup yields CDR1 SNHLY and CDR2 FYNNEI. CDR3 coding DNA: TGTGCCAGCAGTGATTCCAGGTCCTGGGTAGAAGAGACCCAGTACTTC. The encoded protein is CASSDSRSWVEETQYF.

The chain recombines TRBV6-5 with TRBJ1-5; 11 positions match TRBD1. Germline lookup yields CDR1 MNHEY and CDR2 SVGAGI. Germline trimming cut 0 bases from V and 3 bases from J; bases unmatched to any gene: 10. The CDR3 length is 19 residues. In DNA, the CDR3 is TGTGCCAGCAGTTACTCAAGGGACAGGGGGTCGCGATTCAATCAGCCCCAGCATTTT. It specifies CASSYSRDRGSRFNQPQHF.

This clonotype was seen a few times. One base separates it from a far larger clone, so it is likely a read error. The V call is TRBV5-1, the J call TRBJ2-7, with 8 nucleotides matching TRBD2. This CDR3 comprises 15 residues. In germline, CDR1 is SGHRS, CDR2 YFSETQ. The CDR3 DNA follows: TGTGCCAGCAGCACGGGACTAGAGACTTCCTACGTGCAGTACTTC. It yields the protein CASSTGLETSYVQYF. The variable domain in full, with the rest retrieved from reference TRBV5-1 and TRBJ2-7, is KAGVTQTPRYLIKTRGQQVTLSCSPISGHRSVSWYQQTPGQGLQFLFEYFSETQRNKGNFPGRFSGRQFSNSRSEMNVSTLELGDSALYLCASSTGLETSYVQYFGPGTRLTVT.

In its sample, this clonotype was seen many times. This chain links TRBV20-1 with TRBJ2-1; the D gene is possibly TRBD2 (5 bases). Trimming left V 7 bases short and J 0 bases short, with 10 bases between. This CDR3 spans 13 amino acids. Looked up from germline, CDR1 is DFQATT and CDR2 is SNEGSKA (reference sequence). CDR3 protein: CSVQRSSYNEQFF. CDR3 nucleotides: TGCAGTGTGCAGCGGAGCTCCTACAATGAGCAGTTCTTC.

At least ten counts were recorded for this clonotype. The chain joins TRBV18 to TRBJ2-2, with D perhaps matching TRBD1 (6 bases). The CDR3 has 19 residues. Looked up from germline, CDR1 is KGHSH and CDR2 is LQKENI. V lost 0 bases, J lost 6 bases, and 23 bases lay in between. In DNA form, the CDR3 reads TGTGCCAGCTCACCACCTTTGGCAGGGGCTTTTCTCCGGGCCGGGGAGCTGTTTTTT. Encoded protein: CASSPPLAGAFLRAGELFF. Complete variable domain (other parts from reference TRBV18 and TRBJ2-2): NAGVMQNPRHLVRRRGQEARLRCSPMKGHSHVYWYRQLPEEGLKFMVYLQKENIIDESGMPKERFSAEFPKEGPSILRIQQVVRGDSAAYFCASSPPLAGAFLRAGELFFGEGSRLTVL.

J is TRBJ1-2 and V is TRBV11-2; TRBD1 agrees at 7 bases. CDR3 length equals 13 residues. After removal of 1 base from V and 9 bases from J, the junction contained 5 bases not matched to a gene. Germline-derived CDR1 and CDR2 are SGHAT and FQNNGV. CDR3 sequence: CASSLGTGSRYTF. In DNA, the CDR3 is TGTGCCAGCAGCTTAGGGACAGGATCTCGCTACACCTTC.

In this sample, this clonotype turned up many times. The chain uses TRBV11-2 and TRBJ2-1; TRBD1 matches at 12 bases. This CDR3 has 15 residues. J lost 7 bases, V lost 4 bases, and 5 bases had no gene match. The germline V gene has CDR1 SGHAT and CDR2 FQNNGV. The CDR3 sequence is CASSSGTGGLNEQFF. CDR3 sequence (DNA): TGTGCCAGCAGCTCCGGGACAGGGGGCTTGAATGAGCAGTTCTTC.

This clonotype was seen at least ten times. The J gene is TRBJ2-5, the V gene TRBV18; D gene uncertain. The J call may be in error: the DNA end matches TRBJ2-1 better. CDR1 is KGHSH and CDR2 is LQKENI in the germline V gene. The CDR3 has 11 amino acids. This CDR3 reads CASSPNREQFF. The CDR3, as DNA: TGTGCCAGCTCACCGAACCGTGAGCAGTTCTTC.

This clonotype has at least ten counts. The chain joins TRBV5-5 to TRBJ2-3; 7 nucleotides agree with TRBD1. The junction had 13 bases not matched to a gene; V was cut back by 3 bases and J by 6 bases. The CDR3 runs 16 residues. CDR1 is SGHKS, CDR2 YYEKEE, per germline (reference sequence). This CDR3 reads CASSSSGTVVWDTQYF. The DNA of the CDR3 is TGTGCCAGCAGCTCCTCCGGGACAGTAGTCTGGGATACGCAGTATTTT.

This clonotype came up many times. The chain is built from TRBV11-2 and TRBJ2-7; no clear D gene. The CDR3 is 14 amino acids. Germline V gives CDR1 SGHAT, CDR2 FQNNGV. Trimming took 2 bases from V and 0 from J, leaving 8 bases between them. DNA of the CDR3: TGTGCCAGCAGCTTAATCCTCTTCTCCTACGAGCAGTACTTC. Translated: CASSLILFSYEQYF.